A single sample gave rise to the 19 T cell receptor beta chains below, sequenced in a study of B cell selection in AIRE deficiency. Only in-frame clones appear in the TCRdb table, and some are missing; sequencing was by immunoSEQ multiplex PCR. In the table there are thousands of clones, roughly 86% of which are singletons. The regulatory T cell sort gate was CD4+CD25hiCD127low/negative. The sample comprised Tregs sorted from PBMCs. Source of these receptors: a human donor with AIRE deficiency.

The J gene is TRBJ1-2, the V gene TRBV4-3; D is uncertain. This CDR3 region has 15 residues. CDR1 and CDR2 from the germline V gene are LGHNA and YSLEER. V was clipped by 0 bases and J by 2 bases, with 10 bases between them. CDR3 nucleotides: TGCGCCAGCAGCCAAGAACGAGGGAACAACTATGGCTACACCTTC. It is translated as CASSQERGNNYGYTF.

This CDR3 is CASSLGLAGSYEQYF. The CDR3 DNA reads TGTGCCAGCAGCTTAGGCCTAGCGGGTTCCTACGAGCAGTACTTC. The chain employs TRBV7-9 and TRBJ2-7, with 8 bases aligning to TRBD2. The CDR3 runs 15 residues. Trimming removed 1 base from V and 1 base from J; junction bases left unmatched: 3. Germline V gene sequence: CDR1 SEHNR, CDR2 FQNEAQ (reference sequence). Filled out from reference TRBV7-9 and TRBJ2-7, the complete variable domain reads DTGVSQNPRHKITKRGQNVTFRCDPISEHNRLYWYRQTLGQGPEFLTYFQNEAQLEKSRLLSDRFSAERPKGSFSTLEIQRTEQGDSAMYLCASSLGLAGSYEQYFGPGTRLTVT.

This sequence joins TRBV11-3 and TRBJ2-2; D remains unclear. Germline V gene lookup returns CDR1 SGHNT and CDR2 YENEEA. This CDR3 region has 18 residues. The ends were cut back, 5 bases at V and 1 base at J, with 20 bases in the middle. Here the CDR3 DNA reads TGTGCCAGCAGCCACCCGTGGGGTGGTCGGGTGAACACCGGGGAGCTGTTTTTT. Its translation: CASSHPWGGRVNTGELFF.

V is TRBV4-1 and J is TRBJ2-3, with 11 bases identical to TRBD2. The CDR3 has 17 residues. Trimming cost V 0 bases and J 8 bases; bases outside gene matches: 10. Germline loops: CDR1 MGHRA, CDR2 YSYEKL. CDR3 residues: CASSQDGAVAGGTTQYF. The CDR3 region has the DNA TGCGCCAGCAGCCAAGATGGTGCGGTAGCGGGGGGGACTACGCAGTATTTT.

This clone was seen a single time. The CDR3 is CASSPGQGAGYEQYF. CDR3 sequence (DNA): TGTGCCAGCAGCCCGGGACAGGGGGCGGGCTACGAGCAGTACTTC. The J gene is TRBJ2-7, the V gene TRBV7-2; TRBD1 matches at 12 bases. CDR1 and CDR2 from the germline V gene are SGHTA and FQGNSA. The CDR3 covers 15 residues. After removal of 5 bases from V and 3 bases from J, the junction contained 5 bases not matched to a gene. Based on the CDR3 plus reference TRBV7-2 and TRBJ2-7, the full variable domain is GAGVSQSPSNKVTEKGKDVELRCDPISGHTALYWYRQSLGQGLEFLIYFQGNSAPDKSGLPSDRFSAERTGGSVSTLTIQRTQQEDSAVYLCASSPGQGAGYEQYFGPGTRLTVT.

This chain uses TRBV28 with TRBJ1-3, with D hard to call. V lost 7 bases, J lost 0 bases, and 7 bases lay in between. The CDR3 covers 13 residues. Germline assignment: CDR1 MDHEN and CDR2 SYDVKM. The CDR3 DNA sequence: TGTGCCAGCATCCTTGGCTCTGGAAACACCATATATTTT. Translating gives CASILGSGNTIYF.

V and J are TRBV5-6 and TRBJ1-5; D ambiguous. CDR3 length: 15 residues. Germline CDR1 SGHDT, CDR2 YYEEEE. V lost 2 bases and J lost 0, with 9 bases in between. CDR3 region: CASSLMGYSNQPQHF. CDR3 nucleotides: TGTGCCAGCAGCTTAATGGGTTATAGCAATCAGCCCCAGCATTTT.

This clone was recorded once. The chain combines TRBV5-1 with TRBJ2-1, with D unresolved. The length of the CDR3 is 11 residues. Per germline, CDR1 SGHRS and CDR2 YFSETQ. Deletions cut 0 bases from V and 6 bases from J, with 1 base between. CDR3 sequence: CASSLANEQFF. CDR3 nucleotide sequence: TGCGCCAGCAGCTTGGCCAATGAGCAGTTCTTC.

The CDR3 DNA reads TGTGCCAGCAGCATCCGACCTAGAGATGAGCAGTTCTTC. Amino acids: CASSIRPRDEQFF. The chain uses TRBV7-2 and TRBJ2-1; D unclear. Deletions cut 5 bases from V and 8 bases from J, with 13 bases between. The CDR3 runs to 13 residues. CDR1 and CDR2 (germline): SGHTA, FQGNSA.

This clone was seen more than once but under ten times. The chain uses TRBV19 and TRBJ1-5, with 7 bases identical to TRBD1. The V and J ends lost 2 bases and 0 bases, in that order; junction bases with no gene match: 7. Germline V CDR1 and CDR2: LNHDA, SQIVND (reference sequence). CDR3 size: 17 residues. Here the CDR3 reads CASSILQGGNSNQPQHF. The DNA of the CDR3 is TGTGCCAGTAGTATACTTCAGGGGGGGAATAGCAATCAGCCCCAGCATTTT.

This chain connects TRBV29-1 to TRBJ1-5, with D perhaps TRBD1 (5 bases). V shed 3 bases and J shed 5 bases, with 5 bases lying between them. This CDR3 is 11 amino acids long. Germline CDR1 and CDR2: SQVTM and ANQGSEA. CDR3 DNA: TGCAGCGTTGACAGGGATCAGCCCCAGCATTTT. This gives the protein CSVDRDQPQHF.

The CDR3, as DNA: TGTGCCAGCAGTGGACTAATCCCGAGCGTGGGTACGCAGTATTTT. It yields the protein CASSGLIPSVGTQYF. This chain joins TRBV2 and TRBJ2-3, with D maybe TRBD2 (5 bases). Germline assignment: CDR1 SNHLY and CDR2 FYNNEI. The CDR3 length is 15 residues. V gave up 4 bases and J gave up 8 bases, with 19 bases separating them.

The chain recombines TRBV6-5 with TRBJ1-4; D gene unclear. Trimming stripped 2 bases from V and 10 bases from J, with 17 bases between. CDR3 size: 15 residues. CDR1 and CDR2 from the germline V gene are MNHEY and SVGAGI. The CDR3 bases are TGTGCCAGCAGTTACACCAACCAACGACCGGGAAAACTGTTTTTT. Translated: CASSYTNQRPGKLFF.

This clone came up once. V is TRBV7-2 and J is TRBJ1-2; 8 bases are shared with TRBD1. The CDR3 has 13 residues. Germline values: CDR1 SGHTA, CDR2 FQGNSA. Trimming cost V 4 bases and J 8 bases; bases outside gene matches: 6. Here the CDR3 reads CASSSRTGQGYTF. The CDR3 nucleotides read TGTGCCAGCAGCTCCCGGACAGGGCAGGGCTACACCTTC.

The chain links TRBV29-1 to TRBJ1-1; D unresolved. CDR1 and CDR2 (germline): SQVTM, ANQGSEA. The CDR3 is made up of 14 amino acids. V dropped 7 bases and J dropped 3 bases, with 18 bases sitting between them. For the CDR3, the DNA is TGCAGCGCCGCTATCTCACAGAGCCACACTGAAGCTTTCTTT. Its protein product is CSAAISQSHTEAFF. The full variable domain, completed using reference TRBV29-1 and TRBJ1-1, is SAVISQKPSRDICQRGTSLTIQCQVDSQVTMMFWYRQQPGQSLTLIATANQGSEATYESGFVIDKFPISRPNLTFSTLTVSNMSPEDSSIYLCSAAISQSHTEAFFGQGTRLTVV.

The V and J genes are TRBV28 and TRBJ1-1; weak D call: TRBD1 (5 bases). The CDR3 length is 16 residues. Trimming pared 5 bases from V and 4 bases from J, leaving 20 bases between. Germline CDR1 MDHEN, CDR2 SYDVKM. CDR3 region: CASSLHESPGRTEAFF. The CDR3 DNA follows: TGTGCCAGCAGTCTTCATGAATCCCCAGGGCGCACTGAAGCTTTCTTT. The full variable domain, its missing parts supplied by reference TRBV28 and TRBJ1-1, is DVKVTQSSRYLVKRTGEKVFLECVQDMDHENMFWYRQDPGLGLRLIYFSYDVKMKEKGDIPEGYSVSREKKERFSLILESASTNQTSMYLCASSLHESPGRTEAFFGQGTRLTVV.

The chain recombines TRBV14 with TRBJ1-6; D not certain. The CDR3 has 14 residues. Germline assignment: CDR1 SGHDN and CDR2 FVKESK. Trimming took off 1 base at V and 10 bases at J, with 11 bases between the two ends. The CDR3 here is CASSQAEVRSPLHF. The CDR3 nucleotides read TGTGCCAGCAGCCAAGCGGAAGTACGGTCACCCCTCCACTTT.

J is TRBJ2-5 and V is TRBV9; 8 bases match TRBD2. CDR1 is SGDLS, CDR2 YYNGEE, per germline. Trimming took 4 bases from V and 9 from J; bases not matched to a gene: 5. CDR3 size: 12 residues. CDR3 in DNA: TGTGCCAGCAGCTCAACCGGGGGGGCCCAGTACTTC. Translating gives CASSSTGGAQYF.

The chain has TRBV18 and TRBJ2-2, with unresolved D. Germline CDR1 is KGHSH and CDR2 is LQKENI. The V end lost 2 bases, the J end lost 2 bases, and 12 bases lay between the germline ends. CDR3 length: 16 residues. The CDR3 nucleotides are TGTGCCAGCTCACCAAATTTATACGGAAACACCGGGGAGCTGTTTTTT. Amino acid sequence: CASSPNLYGNTGELFF.